Ten or more counts support the clone carrying this T cell receptor beta chain. Its cognate antigen is unknown. The sample originates from a study of T-cell reconstitution after alpha-beta-depleted transplantation in children. Study-level results: Two months or so post-transplant, alpha-beta T cells reportedly derived from several hundred expanded graft clones. A year had passed since transplant, and T-cell counts and diversity by then came mostly from newly produced T cells. Certain patients had high TCRbeta diversity at day 60, and it came from recipient T cells and thymic progenitors that survived.

The CDR3 covers 12 residues. CDR1 and CDR2 from the germline V gene are DFQATT and SNEGSKA (reference sequence). V lost 5 bases and J lost 2, with 9 bases in between. Researchers prepared the TCRbeta library using unique molecular identifiers, the study reports. Each CDR3 protein gets one entry after TCRdb re-called the PCR reads with MiXCR. This sample has around 250,000 distinct CDR3 sequences, with approximately 8.9% found just once. This TCR was sampled from a male patient between 10 and 17 years old who had a stem cell transplant for acute lymphoblastic leukemia, so the T cells may come from the graft donor. The J gene is TRBJ1-2, the V gene TRBV20-1, with D tentatively TRBD1 (5 bases). This sample comprised PBMCs, mostly from graft donor cells, obtained 180 days after TCRalphabeta/CD19-depleted stem cell transplant. The CDR3 coding sequence is TGCAGTGCTGGACACCTGAACTATGGCTACACCTTC. This sequence encodes CSAGHLNYGYTF.